These T cell receptor beta chains were read from a single sample in a study of control samples from healthy donors and cancer patients. The protocol was immunoSEQ multiplex PCR, while the TCRdb copy is restricted to in-frame clones and leaves out a portion. The profile shows more than 100,000 clones, about nine tenths of them singletons. The sample was PBMCs. Receptors originate from a man in his fifties or sixties with head and neck cancer. The CDR3 runs from the conserved cysteine through the conserved F or W. The order of the fields is clone size, D gene, J gene, V gene, CDR3 protein, CDR3 DNA. D genes are given only for firm matches. A row's size may be missing; if present it is once, few, many or a size class.

.	TRBD1	TRBJ1-1	TRBV4-1	CASSQRDSWTTEAFF	TGCGCCAGCAGCCAAAGGGACAGCTGGACCACTGAAGCTTTCTTT
.	.	TRBJ2-3	TRBV10-1	CASSESRPTDTQYF	TGCGCCAGCAGTGAGTCCAGGCCCACAGATACGCAGTATTTT
.	.	TRBJ1-2	TRBV28	CASSTSLYGYTF	TGTGCCAGCAGTACCTCCCTCTATGGCTACACCTTC
.	TRBD2	TRBJ2-7	TRBV5-1	CASRKGTSGVYEQYF	TGCGCCAGCAGAAAGGGAACTAGCGGGGTCTACGAGCAGTACTTC
.	.	TRBJ2-2	TRBV4-2	CASSQGVSGDGELFF	TGTGCCAGCAGCCAAGGCGTGTCGGGGGACGGGGAGCTGTTTTTT
.	.	TRBJ1-6	TRBV18	CASSGSLQGLDSPLHF	TGTGCCAGCTCGGGCTCGCTCCAGGGGCTGGATTCACCCCTCCACTTT
once	TRBD1	TRBJ2-7	TRBV7-9	CASSTDRSTYEQYF	TGTGCCAGCAGCACGGACAGGTCAACCTACGAGCAGTACTTC
.	.	TRBJ1-6	TRBV27	CASRQQGRTYNSPLHF	TGTGCCAGCAGGCAACAGGGTCGAACTTATAATTCACCCCTCCACTTT
.	.	TRBJ2-7	TRBV28	CASTTEGGGPSGYEQYF	TGTGCCAGCACTACGGAGGGGGGAGGGCCCTCGGGATACGAGCAGTACTTC
once	.	TRBJ2-1	TRBV4-1	CASSSLLEGEQFF	TGCGCCAGCAGCTCCCTACTGGAGGGTGAGCAGTTCTTC
.	TRBD1	TRBJ1-3	TRBV6-5	CASSSQGADGNTIYF	TGTGCCAGCAGCTCACAGGGGGCTGATGGAAACACCATATATTTT
.	TRBD1	TRBJ1-1	TRBV12-5	CASGLVLGQGYSLDTEAFF	TGTGCTAGTGGTTTGGTACTCGGACAGGGATATAGTTTGGACACTGAAGCTTTCTTT
.	.	TRBJ2-7	TRBV6-6	CASSTRTWASGEQYF	TGTGCCAGCAGTACCCGGACTTGGGCGAGCGGGGAGCAGTACTTC
.	.	TRBJ1-4	TRBV6-6	CASSRGGDGGNEKLFF	TGTGCCAGCAGCAGAGGGGGGGACGGGGGTAATGAAAAACTGTTTTTT
.	TRBD1	TRBJ2-1	TRBV9	CASSDFGQEYNEQFF	TGTGCCAGCAGCGATTTCGGACAGGAATACAATGAGCAGTTCTTC
.	.	TRBJ1-4	TRBV6-6	CASSYRTATNEKLFF	TGTGCCAGCAGTTATCGGACGGCAACTAATGAAAAACTGTTTTTT
few	.	TRBJ2-7	TRBV4-1	CASSQTLRPESEQYF	TGCGCCAGCAGCCAAACCCTTCGCCCGGAATCCGAGCAGTACTTC
.	.	TRBJ1-5	TRBV19	CASQDWTDYSNQPQHF	TGTGCCAGTCAAGACTGGACAGATTATAGCAATCAGCCCCAGCATTTT
few	.	TRBJ2-7	TRBV11-2	CASSLDWRDAYEQYF	TGTGCCAGCAGCTTAGATTGGCGGGACGCCTACGAGCAGTACTTC
.	.	TRBJ2-1	TRBV19	CASSTGSSYNEQFF	TGTGCCAGTAGTACCGGGAGCTCCTACAATGAGCAGTTCTTC
.	.	TRBJ1-5	TRBV5-5	CASSLGVWQPQHF	TGTGCCAGCAGCTTGGGGGTGTGGCAGCCCCAGCATTTT
.	.	TRBJ2-7	TRBV11-2	CASSLDRGGNEQYF	TGTGCCAGCAGCTTAGACCGTGGCGGCAACGAGCAGTACTTC